This T cell receptor (beta chain) appears in the sequencing data of a study of T-cell reconstitution after alpha-beta-depleted transplantation in children. Broader study findings: Reportedly, alpha-beta T cells present about two months post-transplant originated from several hundred expanded clones of graft origin. One year post-transplant, T-cell counts and diversity were largely derived from T cells produced anew. Surviving recipient T cells and thymic progenitors produced the high day-60 TCRbeta diversity seen in some patients.

Library preparation (for TCRbeta) was performed with unique molecular identifiers. TCRdb used MiXCR to reprocess the PCR reads, holding one entry per CDR3 protein. The repertoire has more than 75,000 distinct CDR3 sequences, more than 20% of them found once; the top ten carry about a fifth. This clonotype was counted at least ten times. Its antigen is currently unknown. This TCR was recovered from a boy between 2 and 10 years old with acute lymphoblastic leukemia, due to receive a stem cell transplant. The specimen was PBMCs, collected before TCRalphabeta/CD19-depleted stem cell transplant.

CDR3 nucleotide sequence: TGCGCCAGCAGCCAAAGACACTCTGGGGCCAACGTCCTGACTTTC. Translated: CASSQRHSGANVLTF. The rearrangement joins TRBV5-1 to TRBJ2-6, with D unclear. The germline V gene encodes CDR1 SGHRS and CDR2 YFSETQ. With 4 bases removed from V and 0 bases from J, the gap between germline ends came to 8 bases. The CDR3 length is 15 residues.